This entry lists 2 T cell receptor beta chains sequenced from one sample in a study of blood T cell repertoires in COVID-19. Data came from immunoSEQ multiplex PCR; TCRdb stores just in-frame clones and leaves some out. The table includes 90,000 to 130,000 clones, about 89% detected once. Material: peripheral blood. These receptors were collected from a middle-aged man with acute or convalescent COVID-19.

The CDR3 is CASSQLGALSAYGYTF. Written as DNA, the CDR3 is TGCGCCAGCAGCCAGTTGGGGGCCCTTTCGGCCTATGGCTACACCTTC. This chain links TRBV4-3 with TRBJ1-2, with a possible D match to TRBD1 (6 bases). Germline V gene lookup returns CDR1 LGHNA and CDR2 YSLEER. The CDR3 consists of 16 residues. V dropped 3 bases and J dropped 4 bases, with 18 bases sitting between them.

J is TRBJ2-5 and V is TRBV5-1; 7 nucleotides match TRBD2. This CDR3 spans 16 amino acids. J gave up 0 bases and V 2 bases, and 7 bases lay outside the gene matches. The germline CDR1 and CDR2 sequences are SGHRS and YFSETQ. CDR3 sequence reads: CASSLAGPLNQETQYF. The CDR3 nucleotides read TGCGCCAGCAGCTTAGCGGGGCCACTTAACCAAGAGACCCAGTACTTC.